The source of this T cell receptor (beta chain) is a study of T and B cells in COVID-19 patients. Study summary: At median age 34 years, recovered patients were younger than active-infection patients at under 70. Critical illness requiring mechanical ventilation or extracorporeal membrane oxygenation affected 12 of 20 active-infection patients. Study results and caveats: In COVID-19 patients, T cell receptor beta variable and joining gene use was reportedly strongly skewed.

CDR3 length equals 14 residues. After removal of 4 bases from V and 2 bases from J, the junction contained 3 bases not matched to a gene. Per the germline V gene, CDR1 is MNHNS and CDR2 is SASEGT. As to this clonotype: Its specificity is not known.

Blood genomic DNA input for TRB amplification was roughly 220-500 ng. BIOMED2 TRB-A/B primer pools were used in multiplex TRB PCR. TCRdb redid the calling of the multiplex PCR reads with MiXCR, one entry per CDR3 protein. The table includes roughly 8,000 distinct CDR3 sequences, roughly 28% detected once. Sequencing was performed on blood. The sequence derives from a human donor who had recovered from COVID-19. The chain is built from TRBV6-1 and TRBJ2-5, with 8 bases identical to TRBD2. CDR3 nucleotides: TGTGCCAGCAGTGCGGGACTAGAACAAGAGACCCAGTACTTC. This translates into CASSAGLEQETQYF.